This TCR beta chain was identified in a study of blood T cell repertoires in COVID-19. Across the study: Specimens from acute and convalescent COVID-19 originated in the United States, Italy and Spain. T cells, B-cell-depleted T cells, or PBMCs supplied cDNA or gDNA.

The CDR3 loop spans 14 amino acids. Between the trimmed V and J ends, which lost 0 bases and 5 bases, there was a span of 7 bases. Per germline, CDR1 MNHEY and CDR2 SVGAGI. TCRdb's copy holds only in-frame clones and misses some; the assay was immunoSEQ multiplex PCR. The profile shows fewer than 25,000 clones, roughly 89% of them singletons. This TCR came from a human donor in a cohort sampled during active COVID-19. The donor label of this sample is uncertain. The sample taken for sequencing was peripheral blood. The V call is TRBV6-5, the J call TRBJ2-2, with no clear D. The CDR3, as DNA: TGTGCCAGCAGTTACTCGAGGCGGACCGGGGAGCTGTTTTTT. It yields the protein CASSYSRRTGELFF.